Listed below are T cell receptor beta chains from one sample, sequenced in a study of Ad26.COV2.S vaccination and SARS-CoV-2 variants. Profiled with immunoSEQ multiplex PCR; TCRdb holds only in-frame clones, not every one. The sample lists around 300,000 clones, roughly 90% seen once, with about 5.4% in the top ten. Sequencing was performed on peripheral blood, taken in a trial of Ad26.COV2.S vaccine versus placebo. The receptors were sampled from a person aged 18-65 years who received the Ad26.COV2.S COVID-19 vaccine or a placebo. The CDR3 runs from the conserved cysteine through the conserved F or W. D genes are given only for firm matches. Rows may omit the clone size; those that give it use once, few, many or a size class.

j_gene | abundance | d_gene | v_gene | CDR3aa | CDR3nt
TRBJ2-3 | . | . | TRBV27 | CASSLGSAGRDTQYF | TGTGCCAGCAGTTTGGGTTCGGCAGGTCGGGATACGCAGTATTTT
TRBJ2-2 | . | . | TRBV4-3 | CASSQGEYTGELFF | TGCGCCAGCAGCCAAGGGGAGTACACCGGGGAGCTGTTTTTT
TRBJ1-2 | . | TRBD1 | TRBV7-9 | CASSPGQGMDGYTF | TGTGCCAGCAGCCCTGGACAGGGAATGGACGGCTACACCTTC
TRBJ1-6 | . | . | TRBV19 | CASSAERATNSPLHF | TGTGCCAGTAGTGCAGAACGGGCTACAAATTCACCCCTCCACTTT
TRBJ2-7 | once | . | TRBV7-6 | CASSPRLSSYEQYF | TGTGCCAGCAGCCCGCGATTGAGCTCCTACGAGCAGTACTTC
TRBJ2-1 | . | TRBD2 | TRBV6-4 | CASSDSSPGLAGRNEQFF | TGTGCCAGCAGTGACTCCTCACCGGGACTAGCGGGAAGAAATGAGCAGTTCTTC
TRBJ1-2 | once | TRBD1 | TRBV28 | CASSPWDRGLGYGYTF | TGTGCCAGCAGTCCATGGGACAGGGGGCTTGGATATGGCTACACCTTC
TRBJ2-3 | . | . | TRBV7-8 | CASSPVGGRDTDTQYF | TGTGCCAGCAGCCCCGTCGGGGGAAGGGATACAGATACGCAGTATTTT
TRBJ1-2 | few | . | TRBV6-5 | CASTIPQGYGYTF | TGTGCCAGCACTATACCCCAGGGCTATGGCTACACCTTC
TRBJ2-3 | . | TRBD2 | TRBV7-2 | CASSFKWISGGLTDTQYF | TGTGCCAGCAGCTTTAAGTGGATTAGCGGGGGCCTCACAGATACGCAGTATTTT
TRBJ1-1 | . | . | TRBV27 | CASRSSRDGGIAEAFF | TGTGCCAGCAGATCTAGCCGGGACGGAGGGATAGCTGAAGCTTTCTTT
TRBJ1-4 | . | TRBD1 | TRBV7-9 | CASSSPGTGGFVGEKLFF | TGTGCCAGCAGCTCCCCCGGGACAGGGGGCTTCGTTGGTGAAAAACTGTTTTTT
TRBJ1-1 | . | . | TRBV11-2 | CASSLDQVFGAFF | TGTGCCAGCAGCTTAGATCAAGTTTTCGGAGCTTTCTTT
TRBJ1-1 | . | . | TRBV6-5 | CASSFSQGATEAFF | TGTGCCAGCAGTTTTTCGCAGGGAGCCACTGAAGCTTTCTTT
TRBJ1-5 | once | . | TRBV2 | CASSEQGSSNQPQHF | TGTGCCAGCAGTGAACAGGGTTCTAGCAATCAGCCCCAGCATTTT
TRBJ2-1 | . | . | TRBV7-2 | CASSLERGHLDNEQFF | TGTGCCAGCAGCTTAGAAAGGGGACATCTCGACAATGAGCAGTTCTTC
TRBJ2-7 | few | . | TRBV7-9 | CASSLDKAGRAGDPYEQYF | TGTGCCAGCAGCTTAGATAAGGCTGGTCGGGCAGGCGATCCCTACGAGCAGTACTTC
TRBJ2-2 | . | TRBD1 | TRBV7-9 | CASSSVILDRVTGELFF | TGTGCCAGCAGCTCCGTAATACTTGACAGGGTCACCGGGGAGCTGTTTTTT
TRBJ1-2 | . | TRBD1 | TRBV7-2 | CASSREQGAWGYTF | TGTGCCAGCAGCCGTGAACAGGGGGCATGGGGCTACACCTTC
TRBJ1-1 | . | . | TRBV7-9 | CASSLVLGGMNTEAFF | TGTGCCAGCAGCTTAGTTTTAGGGGGTATGAACACTGAAGCTTTCTTT
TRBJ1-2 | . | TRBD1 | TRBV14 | CASSATMTGGGYTF | TGTGCCAGCAGCGCAACGATGACAGGGGGTGGCTACACCTTC
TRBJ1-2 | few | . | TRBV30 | CAWSVGLRDGYTF | TGTGCCTGGAGTGTGGGGTTGCGTGATGGCTACACCTTC
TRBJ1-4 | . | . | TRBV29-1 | CSVRDGPGEKLFF | TGCAGCGTTCGGGACGGCCCTGGGGAAAAACTGTTTTTT
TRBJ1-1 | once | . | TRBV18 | CASSPGFGSTEAFF | TGTGCCAGCTCACCAGGGTTCGGCAGCACTGAAGCTTTCTTT
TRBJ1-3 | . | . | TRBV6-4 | CASSETFSGNTIYF | TGTGCCAGCAGTGAGACCTTCTCTGGAAACACCATATATTTT
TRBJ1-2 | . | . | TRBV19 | CASILTGIGGYTF | TGTGCCAGTATCCTTACAGGGATAGGTGGCTACACCTTC
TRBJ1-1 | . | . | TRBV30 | CAWSYTGYQWEAFF | TGTGCCTGGAGTTATACAGGGTACCAGTGGGAAGCTTTCTTT
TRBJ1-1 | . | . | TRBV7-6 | CASSLGAPKGRTEAFF | TGTGCCAGCAGCTTAGGGGCCCCAAAAGGGCGAACTGAAGCTTTCTTT
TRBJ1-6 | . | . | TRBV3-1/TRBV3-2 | CASSQTISQLHF | TGTGCCAGCAGCCAGACGATCAGCCAACTCCACTTT
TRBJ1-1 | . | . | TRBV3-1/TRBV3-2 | CASSPFRSAEAFF | TGTGCCAGCAGCCCGTTCAGGAGCGCTGAAGCTTTCTTT
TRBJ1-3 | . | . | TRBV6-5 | CASSYSGNSGNTIYF | TGTGCCAGCAGTTACTCCGGGAACTCTGGAAACACCATATATTTT
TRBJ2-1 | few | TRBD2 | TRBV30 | CAWRPGLANEQFF | TGTGCCTGGAGGCCGGGACTAGCCAATGAGCAGTTCTTC
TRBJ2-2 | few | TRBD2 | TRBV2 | CASSERGRTSGGHTGELFF | TGTGCCAGCAGTGAACGCGGTAGGACTAGCGGGGGACACACCGGGGAGCTGTTTTTT
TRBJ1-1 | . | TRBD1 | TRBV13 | CASSTFTGGTFF | TGTGCCAGCAGCACATTTACAGGGGGAACTTTCTTT
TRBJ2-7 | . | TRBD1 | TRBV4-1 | CASSQPRQGTYEQYF | TGCGCCAGCAGCCAACCTCGACAGGGGACCTACGAGCAGTACTTC
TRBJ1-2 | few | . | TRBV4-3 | CASSQVAEGYGYTF | TGCGCCAGCAGCCAGGTTGCAGAAGGTTATGGCTACACCTTC
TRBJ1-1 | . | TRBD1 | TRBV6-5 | CASSYSTGVTEAFF | TGTGCCAGCAGTTACTCGACAGGGGTTACTGAAGCTTTCTTT
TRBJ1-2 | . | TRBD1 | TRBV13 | CASSPKSGTGVVGYTF | TGTGCCAGCAGCCCAAAATCGGGGACAGGGGTCGTTGGCTACACCTTC
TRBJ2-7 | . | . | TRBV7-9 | CASSLDGRSYEQYF | TGTGCCAGCAGCTTAGATGGCCGCTCCTACGAGCAGTACTTC
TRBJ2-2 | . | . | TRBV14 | CASSPRAIGELFF | TGTGCCAGCAGCCCGAGGGCGATCGGGGAGCTGTTTTTT
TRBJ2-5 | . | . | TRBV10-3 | CASGRDSLQETQYF | TGTGCCTCCGGCCGAGACAGCCTACAAGAGACCCAGTACTTC
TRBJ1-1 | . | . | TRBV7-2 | CASSSSNRHKNTEAFF | TGTGCCAGCAGCTCCTCAAATAGGCACAAGAACACTGAAGCTTTCTTT
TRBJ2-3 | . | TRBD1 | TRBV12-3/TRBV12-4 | CASSLTGLNTYF | TGTGCCAGCAGTTTGACAGGGTTGAATACGTATTTT
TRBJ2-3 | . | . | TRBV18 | CASSEASTDTQYF | TGTGCCAGCTCAGAGGCTAGCACAGATACGCAGTATTTT
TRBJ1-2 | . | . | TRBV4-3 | CASSQDQSYYGYTF | TGCGCCAGCAGCCAAGATCAGAGCTACTATGGCTACACCTTC
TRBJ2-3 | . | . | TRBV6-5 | CASSYQAGGTDTQYF | TGTGCCAGCAGTTACCAGGCAGGGGGCACAGATACGCAGTATTTT
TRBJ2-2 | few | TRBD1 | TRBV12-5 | CASGTGASTGELFF | TGTGCTAGTGGTACAGGGGCCAGCACCGGGGAGCTGTTTTTT
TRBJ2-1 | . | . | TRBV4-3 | CASSKTEGGNEQFF | TGCGCCAGCAGCAAAACGGAGGGCGGCAATGAGCAGTTCTTC
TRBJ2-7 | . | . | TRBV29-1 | CSVEGTRGEQYF | TGCAGCGTTGAAGGGACCCGAGGGGAGCAGTACTTC
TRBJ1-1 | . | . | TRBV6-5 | CASSRSDWSIEAFF | TGTGCCAGCAGTCGCAGTGACTGGAGTATAGAAGCTTTCTTT
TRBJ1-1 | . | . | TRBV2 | CASSVEQYEAFF | TGTGCCAGCAGTGTAGAACAGTATGAAGCTTTCTTT
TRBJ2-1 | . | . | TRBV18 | CASSPPWLDQFF | TGTGCCAGCTCACCACCATGGCTCGACCAGTTCTTC
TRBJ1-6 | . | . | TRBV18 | CASSPSNSYNSPLHF | TGTGCCAGCTCACCGTCCAACTCCTATAATTCACCCCTCCACTTT